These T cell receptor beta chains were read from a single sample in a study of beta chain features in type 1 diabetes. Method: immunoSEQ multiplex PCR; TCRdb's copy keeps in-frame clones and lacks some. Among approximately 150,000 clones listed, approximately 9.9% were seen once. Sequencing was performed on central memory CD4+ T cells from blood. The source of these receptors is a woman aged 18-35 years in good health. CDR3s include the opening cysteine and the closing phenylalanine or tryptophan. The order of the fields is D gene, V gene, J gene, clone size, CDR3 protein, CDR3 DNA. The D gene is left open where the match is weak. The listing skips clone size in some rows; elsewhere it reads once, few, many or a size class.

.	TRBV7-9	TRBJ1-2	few	CASSLVGDSLYGYTF	TGTGCCAGCAGCTTAGTCGGGGACTCCCTTTATGGCTACACCTTC
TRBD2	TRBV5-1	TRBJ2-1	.	CASSLLASGDSYNEQFF	TGCGCCAGCAGCTTGCTGGCTAGCGGGGATAGCTACAATGAGCAGTTCTTC
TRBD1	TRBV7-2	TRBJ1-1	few	CASSFGQALNTEAFF	TGTGCCAGCAGCTTCGGACAGGCTTTGAACACTGAAGCTTTCTTT
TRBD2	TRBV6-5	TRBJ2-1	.	CASSEARSGSLFF	TGTGCCAGCAGCGAGGCGCGTAGCGGGAGCCTGTTCTTC
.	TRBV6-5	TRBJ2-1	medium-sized	CATTNGNEQFF	TGTGCCACGACTAACGGCAATGAGCAGTTCTTC
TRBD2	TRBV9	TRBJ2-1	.	CASSLTSGSDNEQFF	TGTGCCAGCAGCCTCACTAGCGGGAGTGACAATGAGCAGTTCTTC
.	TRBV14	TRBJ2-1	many	CASSQELRGEQFF	TGTGCCAGCAGCCAAGAGTTAAGGGGTGAGCAGTTCTTC
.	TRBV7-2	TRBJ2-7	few	CASSSSGLLHEQYF	TGTGCCAGCAGCTCGTCGGGTCTCCTCCACGAGCAGTACTTC
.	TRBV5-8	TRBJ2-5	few	CASSFPGARETQYF	TGTGCCAGCAGCTTTCCAGGGGCACGAGAGACCCAGTACTTC
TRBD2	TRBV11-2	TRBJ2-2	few	CASSHGTSGGAGELFF	TGTGCCAGCAGCCATGGGACTAGCGGGGGGGCTGGGGAGCTGTTTTTT
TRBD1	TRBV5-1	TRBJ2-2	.	CASSRQGNTGELFF	TGCGCCAGCAGCCGACAGGGGAACACCGGGGAGCTGTTTTTT
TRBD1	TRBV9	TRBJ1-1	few	CASSALTGGNTEAFF	TGTGCCAGCAGCGCCCTGACAGGGGGGAACACTGAAGCTTTCTTT
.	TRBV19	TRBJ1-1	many	CASSIIPGGGTITEAFF	TGTGCCAGTAGTATAATCCCGGGCGGGGGGACCATCACTGAAGCTTTCTTT
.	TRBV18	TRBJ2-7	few	CASSPSGLYEQYF	TGTGCCAGCTCACCATCAGGGCTCTACGAGCAGTACTTC
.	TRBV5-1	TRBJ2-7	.	CASSLGDTVHF	TGCGCCAGCAGCTTAGGGGACACCGTCCACTTC
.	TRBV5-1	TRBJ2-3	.	CASSLDGDTQYF	TGCGCCAGCAGCTTGGACGGAGATACGCAGTATTTT
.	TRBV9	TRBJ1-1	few	CASSVGQGNTEAFF	TGTGCCAGCAGCGTAGGTCAGGGGAACACTGAAGCTTTCTTT
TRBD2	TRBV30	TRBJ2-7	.	CAWSVDLGGRGAPLREQYF	TGTGCCTGGAGTGTAGATCTGGGGGGGAGGGGAGCCCCCTTACGAGAACAGTACTTC
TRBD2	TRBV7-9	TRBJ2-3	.	CASSRGGQGTDTQYF	TGTGCCAGCAGCCGGGGGGGCCAAGGCACAGATACGCAGTATTTT
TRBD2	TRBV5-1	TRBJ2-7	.	CASLREAGSYEQYF	TGCGCCAGCTTAAGGGAAGCGGGGTCCTACGAGCAGTACTTC
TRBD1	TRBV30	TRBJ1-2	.	CAWSVQGSSPYYGYTF	TGTGCCTGGAGTGTACAGGGGAGCAGCCCATACTATGGCTACACCTTC
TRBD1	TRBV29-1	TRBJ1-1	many	CSALGQVNTEAFF	TGCAGCGCCCTGGGACAGGTGAACACTGAAGCTTTCTTT
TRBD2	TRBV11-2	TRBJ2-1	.	CASSYTSGRAPSSYNEQFF	TGTGCCAGCAGTTACACTAGCGGGAGGGCCCCAAGCTCCTACAATGAGCAGTTCTTC
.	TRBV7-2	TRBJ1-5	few	CASSSTHQPQHF	TGTGCCAGCAGCTCTACCCATCAGCCCCAGCATTTT
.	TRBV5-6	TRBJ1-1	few	CASSSVTEAFF	TGTGCCAGCAGCTCGGTCACTGAAGCTTTCTTT
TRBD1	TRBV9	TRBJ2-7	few	CASSPGTGAYEQYF	TGTGCCAGCAGCCCGGGGACAGGGGCCTACGAGCAGTACTTC
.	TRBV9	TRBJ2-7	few	CASSAGGPRTYEQYF	TGTGCCAGCAGCGCGGGCGGACCTAGGACTTACGAGCAGTACTTC
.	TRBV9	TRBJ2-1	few	CASSLDLSSYNEQFF	TGTGCCAGCAGCCTAGACCTGAGCTCCTACAATGAGCAGTTCTTC
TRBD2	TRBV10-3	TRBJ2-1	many	CAISDRAGGLEQFF	TGTGCCATCAGTGACCGAGCGGGAGGGCTTGAGCAGTTCTTC
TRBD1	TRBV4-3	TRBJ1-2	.	CASSLYRTGSYGYGYTF	TGCGCCAGCAGCCTTTATAGGACAGGGAGTTATGGCTATGGCTACACCTTC
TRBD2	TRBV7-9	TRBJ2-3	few	CASSSSRRGAQDTQYF	TGTGCCAGCAGCTCCTCCCGGCGGGGGGCGCAAGATACGCAGTATTTT